This T cell receptor beta chain was captured by sequencing in a study of cytomegalovirus exposure and HLA in healthy donors (dated by TCRdb to the late 2010s). A note on the overall study: According to a later analysis, one platform produced both the roughly 110 validation repertoires and the approximately 660 repertoires of the first cohort. The study aimed to test whether signatures of past pathogen exposure could be identified by cataloging public T cell receptors. Besides the first cohort of approximately 670 subjects, a separate validation cohort made up of roughly 130 different subjects was used. To predict cytomegalovirus infection status, the study brought together high-throughput TCR immunosequencing, statistical association of individual TCRs with disease status, and machine learning. General findings and caveats noted by the study authors: The validation cohort had no HLA typing available for a later analysis, so co-occurrence within that cohort was assessed over all 130 or so repertoires. In the study, some 160 TCR beta chains were listed as associated with cytomegalovirus. In vitro tests confirmed that a few of the cytomegalovirus-associated TCR beta chains recognize cytomegalovirus antigens. Of the cluster scores, around 95% were above 0 in a later analysis, which found that TCRs clustered in the first cohort also tended to co-occur in the 95 to 150 validation repertoires. Cytomegalovirus status was reported to be diagnosed by the classifier with high specificity and sensitivity in both the original and validation cohorts. According to the authors, the approach could potentially be generalized to other disease states and immunological phenotypes. Most TCR sequences were seen in very few donors, while some public TCRs were found in many individuals.

Regarding this clone: This receptor's antigen is unknown. Within one base of it there is no much larger clone, and no base qualities were kept.

The CDR3 goes from the cysteine to the phenylalanine over 16 residues. The sequence is cut down to CDR3 DNA, 48 bases in frame from base 1. CDR1 and CDR2, looked up from the germline V gene, are SGHTA and FQGNSA. V trim: 0 bases; J trim: 3 bases; unmatched bases: 8. Library preparation used the immunoSEQ multiplex PCR assay. For the original study's pipeline: A statistical classification framework was built to diagnose cytomegalovirus status from the catalog of TCR beta chain sequences. Sourced from immuneACCESS, this table was stored by TCRdb with only in-frame sequences that have V and J called. A share of the clones is absent; for the studies checked, an unresolved V gene accounts for under half, and the remainder has no known explanation. D and trimming were read from the DNA, whereas the V and J calls and clone size are those reported in that table. This sample comprises about 130,000 clones, roughly 91% of them detected only once. The biggest ten clones account for 3% to 3.5% of the sample.

The donors were included in the validation cohort of 120 subjects, a group kept apart from the roughly 700-subject first cohort. Material for sequencing was PBMCs. This receptor was identified in a man aged 30 to 39 in good health and CMV-seronegative. The chain is encoded by TRBV7-2 joined to TRBJ2-7; 7 of the junction bases match TRBD2. The DNA reads as follows: TGTGCCAGCAGCTTAGCAACCCTGGGGGGGGGCTACGAGCAGTACTTC. The encoded protein is CASSLATLGGGYEQYF.